This T cell receptor (beta chain) was identified in a study of metastatic and nonmetastatic thyroid tumors. Overall study context: Blood and tumor or nodule tissue repertoires from malignant and benign thyroid patients were compared.

From germline, CDR1 is MRHNA and CDR2 SNTAGT. This CDR3 has 14 residues. Trimming stripped 5 bases from V and 0 bases from J, with 11 bases between. Study-level results: Benign nodules were reported to have significantly lower TCR beta diversity than malignant thyroid tumors, in blood and tumor.

Patients underwent thyroid surgery, and none had received any treatment before it. The table lists this clone with many counts. The antigen is not known. TCRdb re-called clones via MiXCR from the PCR reads. Here the sample spans some 29,000 clones, about 15% being singletons. This TCR was sampled from a female donor with papillary thyroid cancer or a benign thyroid nodule (not recorded which). Some clones in this sample may be carry-over from other donors' samples. J is TRBJ2-7 and V is TRBV6-4; weak D call: TRBD1 (6 bases). Sequencing was performed on blood. This chain's CDR3 is CASSRTADSYEQYF. CDR3 in DNA: TGTGCCAGCAGTCGGACAGCAGACTCCTACGAGCAGTACTTC.